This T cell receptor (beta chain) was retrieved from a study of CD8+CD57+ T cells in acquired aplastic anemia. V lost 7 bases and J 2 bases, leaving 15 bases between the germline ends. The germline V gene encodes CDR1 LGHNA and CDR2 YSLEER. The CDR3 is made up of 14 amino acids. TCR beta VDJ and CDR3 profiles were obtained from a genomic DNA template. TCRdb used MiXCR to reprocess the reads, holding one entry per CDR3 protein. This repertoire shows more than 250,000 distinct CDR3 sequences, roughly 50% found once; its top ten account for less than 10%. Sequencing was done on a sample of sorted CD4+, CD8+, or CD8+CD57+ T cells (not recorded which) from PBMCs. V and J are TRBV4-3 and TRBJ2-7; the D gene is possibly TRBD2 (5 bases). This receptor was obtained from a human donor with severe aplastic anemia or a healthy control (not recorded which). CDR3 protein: CASTRIEGAYEQYF. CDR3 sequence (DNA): TGCGCCAGCACGAGAATAGAGGGAGCCTACGAGCAGTACTTC.